Below, one TCR beta chain is given with its context. V lost 1 base and J lost 0, with 12 bases in between. Germline CDR1 reads MGHRA; CDR2 reads YSYEKL. The CDR3 has 17 residues. These data are taken from a study of blood T cell repertoires in COVID-19. At the level of the study: T cells, B-cell-depleted T cells, or PBMCs provided the cDNA or gDNA that served as material.

TCRdb keeps only in-frame clones here, not all; method: immunoSEQ multiplex PCR. The table lists approximately 390,000 clones, roughly 86% of them singletons, with 2.3% in the top ten. J is TRBJ1-4 and V is TRBV4-1; D remains ambiguous. Material for sequencing was peripheral blood. This receptor was taken from a woman aged 55-70 years with COVID-19, enrolled during active disease. CDR3 residues: CASSQGSTVATNEKLFF. The CDR3 nucleotides read TGCGCCAGCAGCCAAGGTTCTACCGTTGCAACTAATGAAAAACTGTTTTTT.